These 16 T cell receptor beta chains were all obtained from the same sample, sequenced in a study of T cell responses to AZD1222 COVID-19 vaccine (TCRdb year 2021). This specimen's time point label, per the study, means: baseline before first vaccination. The protocol used for the library was the immunoSEQ multiplex PCR assay. TCRdb obtained this table from immuneACCESS and retained in-frame rearrangements with V and J assigned. These tables miss some clones; where compared with another copy, unresolved V genes account for less than half of the shortfall, and the remainder is unexplained. This sample comprises more than 50,000 clones, about 90% of them detected only once. 4.5% to 5.5% of the sample comes from the top ten. Sequences were derived from peripheral blood, sampled on day 0 of AZD1222 vaccination. These TCRs come from an adult in good health.

V is TRBV19 and J is TRBJ1-6, with D uncertain. Per germline, CDR1 LNHDA and CDR2 SQIVND (reference sequence). The CDR3 runs 14 residues. Trimming cost V 5 bases and J 5 bases, with 10 bases left between them. The CDR3 spells CASSVRADNSPLHF. CDR3 DNA: TGTGCCAGTAGTGTCCGGGCCGATAATTCACCCCTCCACTTT. Based on the CDR3 plus reference TRBV19 and TRBJ1-6, the full variable domain is DGGITQSPKYLFRKEGQNVTLSCEQNLNHDAMYWYRQDPGQGLRLIYYSQIVNDFQKGDIAEGYSVSREKKESFPLTVTSAQKNPTAFYLCASSVRADNSPLHFGNGTRLTVT.

The chain combines TRBV25-1 with TRBJ1-1, with 9 bases fitting TRBD1. The CDR3 sequence is 14 residues long. V lost 7 bases, J lost 1 base, and 4 bases stayed unmatched. Germline V CDR1 and CDR2: MGHDK, SYGVNS. CDR3 in DNA: TGTGCCAGCACCCGGACAGGGGAGAACACTGAAGCTTTCTTT. It encodes CASTRTGENTEAFF.

The rearrangement joins TRBV18 to TRBJ1-5; D is perhaps TRBD1 (5 bases). Per germline, CDR1 KGHSH and CDR2 LQKENI. CDR3 length: 13 residues. With 2 bases removed from V and 5 bases from J, the gap between germline ends came to 7 bases. This chain's CDR3 is CASSPEGYQPQHF. Written as DNA, the CDR3 is TGTGCCAGCTCACCAGAGGGGTATCAGCCCCAGCATTTT.

The V call is TRBV2, the J call TRBJ1-5, with D tentatively TRBD1 (5 bases). CDR1 and CDR2 (germline): SNHLY, FYNNEI. There are 14 residues in the CDR3. Trimming removed 6 bases at V and 5 bases at J, with 14 bases between. CDR3 in amino acids: CASRGTGLYQPQHF. CDR3 DNA: TGTGCCAGCAGGGGAACAGGCCTTTATCAGCCCCAGCATTTT. The full variable domain, its missing parts supplied by reference TRBV2 and TRBJ1-5, is EPEVTQTPSHQVTQMGQEVILRCVPISNHLYFYWYRQILGQKVEFLVSFYNNEISEKSEIFDDQFSVERPDGSNFTLKIRSTKLEDSAMYFCASRGTGLYQPQHFGDGTRLSIL.

The rearrangement links TRBV6-5 to TRBJ2-1; D is possibly TRBD1 or TRBD2 (5 bases each). CDR3 length: 14 residues. V gave up 0 bases and J gave up 3 bases, with 6 bases separating them. Germline loops: CDR1 MNHEY, CDR2 SVGAGI. The CDR3 nucleotides read TGTGCCAGCAGTTACTCGGGGGTCTACAATGAGCAGTTCTTC. This codes for CASSYSGVYNEQFF.

This chain joins TRBV29-1 and TRBJ2-2, with 9 positions matching TRBD2. The CDR3 sequence is 14 residues long. V shed 6 bases, J shed 4 bases, and the junction held 6 bases outside the gene matches. CDR1 and CDR2 (germline): SQVTM, ANQGSEA. CDR3 nucleotide sequence: TGCAGCGTGGGACTAGCCGGAGGCACCGGGGAGCTGTTTTTT. It codes for CSVGLAGGTGELFF.

The rearrangement links TRBV3-1 (or the pseudogene TRBV3-2) to TRBJ1-5; unclear D gene. The CDR3 covers 13 residues. Trimming cost V 4 bases and J 3 bases, with 7 bases left between them. Per germline, CDR1 LGHDT and CDR2 YNNKEL (reference sequence). The CDR3 protein is CASSRGDNQPQHF. CDR3 coding DNA: TGTGCCAGCAGCCGCGGTGACAATCAGCCCCAGCATTTT.

V is TRBV29-1 and J is TRBJ1-2, with 8 bases matching TRBD1. Germline V gene lookup returns CDR1 SQVTM and CDR2 ANQGSEA. J gave up 8 bases and V 2 bases, and 7 bases lay outside the gene matches. CDR3 length: 13 residues. For the CDR3, the DNA is TGCAGCGTTGAAAGAGACAGGGGTGCAGGCTACACCTTC. As protein: CSVERDRGAGYTF.

The chain employs TRBV5-5 and TRBJ2-2; 7 nucleotides agree with TRBD1. With 4 bases clipped from V and 2 bases from J, the junction kept 2 bases outside the gene matches. The CDR3 length is 14 residues. The germline gives CDR1 SGHKS, CDR2 YYEKEE (reference sequence). The CDR3 DNA reads as TGTGCCAGCAGCCGGGACAGTAACACCGGGGAGCTGTTTTTT. It is translated as CASSRDSNTGELFF. Full variable domain (missing parts from reference TRBV5-5 and TRBJ2-2): DAGVTQSPTHLIKTRGQQVTLRCSPISGHKSVSWYQQVLGQGPQFIFQYYEKEERGRGNFPDRFSARQFPNYSSELNVNALLLGDSALYLCASSRDSNTGELFFGEGSRLTVL.

A remark on this clone: This CDR3 is also generated by other DNA sequences in the sample. This chain uses TRBV19 with TRBJ1-5, with TRBD1 matching 10 bases. Germline V CDR1 and CDR2: LNHDA, SQIVND (reference sequence). V was pared by 4 bases and J by 4 bases, with 1 base of the junction left unmatched. The CDR3 consists of 14 residues. Written as DNA, the CDR3 is TGTGCCAGTAGTAGGACAGGGGGAAATCAGCCCCAGCATTTT. This translates into CASSRTGGNQPQHF.

The rearrangement uses TRBV5-1 and TRBJ1-2; D possibly corresponds to TRBD1 (5 bases). Between the trimmed V and J ends, which lost 0 bases and 5 bases, there was a span of 14 bases. This CDR3 has 15 residues. Germline CDR1 is SGHRS and CDR2 is YFSETQ. CDR3 loop: CASSLAGGSGYGYTF. The CDR3 DNA reads TGCGCCAGCAGCTTGGCCGGGGGGTCAGGGTATGGCTACACCTTC.

The chain recombines TRBV6-5 with TRBJ1-6; 10 bases are a match to TRBD1. The germline CDR1 and CDR2 sequences are MNHEY and SVGAGI. The CDR3 is 15 amino acids. The trim removed 5 bases at V and 10 bases at J, leaving 8 bases unmatched. The CDR3 region has the DNA TGTGCCAGCAGTCCCGGGACAGGGGTAAACTCACCCCTCCACTTT. It codes for CASSPGTGVNSPLHF.

The rearrangement joins TRBV7-6 to TRBJ2-2; 10 bases align to TRBD2. CDR3 length: 16 amino acids. Germline loops: CDR1 SGHVS, CDR2 FNYEAQ. V lost 5 bases, J lost 2 bases, and 5 bases stayed unmatched. The CDR3 loop is CASSPSGGGNTGELFF. CDR3 coding DNA: TGTGCCAGCAGCCCCAGCGGGGGGGGTAACACCGGGGAGCTGTTTTTT.

The chain carries TRBV19 and TRBJ1-5; TRBD1 is a possible D gene (5 bases). V was pared by 2 bases and J by 4 bases, with 12 bases between. Germline V gene data show CDR1 as LNHDA and CDR2 as SQIVND (reference sequence). This CDR3 contains 15 residues. CDR3 nucleotide sequence: TGTGCCAGTAGTATATTTGGGGCGACGAATCAGCCCCAGCATTTT. This sequence encodes CASSIFGATNQPQHF. Complete variable domain (other parts from reference TRBV19 and TRBJ1-5): DGGITQSPKYLFRKEGQNVTLSCEQNLNHDAMYWYRQDPGQGLRLIYYSQIVNDFQKGDIAEGYSVSREKKESFPLTVTSAQKNPTAFYLCASSIFGATNQPQHFGDGTRLSIL.

The chain carries TRBV30 and TRBJ1-1, with D tentatively TRBD1 (5 bases). This CDR3 region has 13 residues. Germline loops: CDR1 GTSNPN, CDR2 SVGIG (reference sequence). With 4 bases removed from V and 1 base from J, the gap between germline ends came to 10 bases. CDR3 amino acids: CAWTGDSNTEAFF. Written as DNA, the CDR3 is TGTGCCTGGACGGGGGATTCGAACACTGAAGCTTTCTTT. Variable domain in full (rest from reference TRBV30 and TRBJ1-1): SQTIHQWPATLVQPVGSPLSLECTVEGTSNPNLYWYRQAAGRGLQLLFYSVGIGQISSEVPQNLSASRPQDRQFILSSKKLLLSDSGFYLCAWTGDSNTEAFFGQGTRLTVV.

This clone has a single count. Written as DNA, the CDR3 is TGTGCCAGCAGCCAAGGTTCTGGAAACACCATATATTTT. As protein: CASSQGSGNTIYF. The J gene is TRBJ1-3, the V gene TRBV14; D not resolved. Germline loops: CDR1 SGHDN, CDR2 FVKESK. Between the trimmed V and J ends, which lost 1 base and 1 base, there was a span of 2 bases. CDR3 length: 13 amino acids.